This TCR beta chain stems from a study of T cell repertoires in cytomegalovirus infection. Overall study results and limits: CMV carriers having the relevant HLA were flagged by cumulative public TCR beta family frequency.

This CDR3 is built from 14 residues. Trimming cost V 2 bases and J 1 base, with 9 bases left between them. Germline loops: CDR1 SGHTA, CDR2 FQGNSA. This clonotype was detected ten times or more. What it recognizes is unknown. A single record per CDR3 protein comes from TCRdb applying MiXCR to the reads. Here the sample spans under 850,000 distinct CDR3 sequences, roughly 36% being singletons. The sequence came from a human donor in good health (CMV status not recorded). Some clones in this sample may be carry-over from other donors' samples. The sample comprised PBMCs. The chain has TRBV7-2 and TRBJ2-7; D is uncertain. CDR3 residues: CASSLSDGSYEQYF. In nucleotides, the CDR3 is TGTGCCAGCAGCTTAAGCGACGGATCCTACGAGCAGTACTTC.